A selection of T cell receptor beta chains follows, all from one sample in a study of OX40 agonist ivuxolimab in advanced cancers. Repertoires were generated with immunoSEQ multiplex PCR, while TCRdb's copy carries only in-frame clones and drops some. This sample yields 90,000 to 100,000 clones, of which around nine tenths are seen a single time; more than 0.8% belongs to the top ten. Sequencing was performed on CD4+ or CD8+ T cells sorted from blood, taken in a trial of the OX40 agonist ivuxolimab. Receptors were obtained from an adult with an advanced solid tumor such as melanoma, head and neck, liver or kidney cancer. Each CDR3 is given with its conserved first and last residue. Each record gives: D gene, J gene, clone size, V gene, CDR3 DNA, CDR3 protein. A D gene is named only where the DNA matches it firmly. Only some rows state a clone size, as once, few, many or a class for expanded clones.

TRBD1 | TRBJ2-6 | - | TRBV5-1 | TGCGCCAGCAGCGCCCTTGCCGCGACAGGGAGAAGCTCTGGGGCCAACGTCCTGACTTTC | CASSALAATGRSSGANVLTF
- | TRBJ1-5 | - | TRBV30 | TGTGCCTGGAGTGGCGTAGGACGGGGCGGAAGCAATCAGCCCCAGCATTTT | CAWSGVGRGGSNQPQHF
TRBD1 | TRBJ2-5 | - | TRBV6-6 | TGTGCCAGCAGTTACGCGGACAGGGGCGGTGGGACCCAGTACTTC | CASSYADRGGGTQYF
TRBD2 | TRBJ2-2 | - | TRBV7-8 | TGTGCCAGCAGCCCCGTTGGAGCGGGAAAGGGCGGGGAGCTGTTTTTT | CASSPVGAGKGGELFF
TRBD2 | TRBJ2-1 | - | TRBV7-7 | TGTGCTAGCAGCTTAAACCCCGGGACTAGCGTTGAGCAGTTCTTC | CASSLNPGTSVEQFF
TRBD2 | TRBJ2-5 | - | TRBV9 | TGTGCCAGCAGCGTAGGCTGGGGAGCGGGAGGGGGCCAAGAGACCCAGTACTTC | CASSVGWGAGGGQETQYF
- | TRBJ2-1 | - | TRBV18 | TGTGCCAGCTCACTGGAGGGGGGAAGTGAGCAGTTCTTC | CASSLEGGSEQFF
- | TRBJ2-3 | - | TRBV5-4 | TGTGCCAGCAGCTTGGGGGGGAGAGTCGGCACAGATACGCAGTATTTT | CASSLGGRVGTDTQYF
TRBD2 | TRBJ2-1 | - | TRBV19 | TGTGCCAGTACGGGCGGGGGGATCTACAATGAGCAGTTCTTC | CASTGGGIYNEQFF
- | TRBJ2-3 | - | TRBV7-2 | TGTGCCAGCAGCCCCCGGACTCTTGCAGATACGCAGTATTTT | CASSPRTLADTQYF
- | TRBJ1-5 | - | TRBV2 | TGTGCCAGCAGTGGGAGCGGCGCCCATCCAAATCAGCCCCAGCATTTT | CASSGSGAHPNQPQHF
TRBD1 | TRBJ1-2 | once | TRBV5-6 | TGTGCCAGCAGCTTCGGGGACAGGGAGGGCTACACCTTC | CASSFGDREGYTF
- | TRBJ1-5 | - | TRBV19 | TGTGCCAGTAACCTAGGTGGGGGGAGTGGCAATCAGCCCCAGCATTTT | CASNLGGGSGNQPQHF
- | TRBJ1-5 | few | TRBV19 | TGTGCCAGTAGTCCAGTTTGGAATCAGCCCCAGCATTTT | CASSPVWNQPQHF
- | TRBJ2-3 | - | TRBV4-1 | TGCGCCAGCAGCCAAGAGGGGGCAGGAGTATATCGCACAGATACGCAGTATTTT | CASSQEGAGVYRTDTQYF
- | TRBJ2-3 | - | TRBV7-9 | TGTGCCAGCAGCTTAGCTGGGTACACAGATACGCAGTATTTT | CASSLAGYTDTQYF
TRBD1 | TRBJ2-3 | - | TRBV4-3 | TGCGCCAGCAGCCAATTCTACGACAGGGTTGCAGATACGCAGTATTTT | CASSQFYDRVADTQYF
- | TRBJ1-4 | - | TRBV18 | TGTGCCAGCTCACCAGGGACGAATGAAAAACTGTTTTTT | CASSPGTNEKLFF
- | TRBJ1-3 | - | TRBV7-9 | TGTGCCAGCAGCTTGAGGGGGATCTCTGGAAACACCATATATTTT | CASSLRGISGNTIYF
- | TRBJ2-1 | - | TRBV28 | TGTGCCAGCAGAGGGAGTCGTGAGCAGTTCTTC | CASRGSREQFF
TRBD2 | TRBJ2-3 | - | TRBV27 | TGTGCCAGCAGGAATAGCGGGAGGCTAGATACGCAGTATTTT | CASRNSGRLDTQYF
TRBD1 | TRBJ1-2 | - | TRBV18 | TGTGCCAGCTCACCTGCGGACAGGGGCGATATTGGTGGCTACACCTTC | CASSPADRGDIGGYTF
- | TRBJ1-2 | - | TRBV25-1 | TGTGCCAGCAGTGAAATGGGAATCTATGGCTACACCTTC | CASSEMGIYGYTF
- | TRBJ2-7 | - | TRBV13 | TGTGCCAGCAGTGAAGGGGGCGGGAGAACCCACGAGCAGTACTTC | CASSEGGGRTHEQYF
- | TRBJ1-4 | - | TRBV19 | TGTGCCAGTACCCCCCCGGAAGGTCGCGAAAAACTGTTTTTT | CASTPPEGREKLFF